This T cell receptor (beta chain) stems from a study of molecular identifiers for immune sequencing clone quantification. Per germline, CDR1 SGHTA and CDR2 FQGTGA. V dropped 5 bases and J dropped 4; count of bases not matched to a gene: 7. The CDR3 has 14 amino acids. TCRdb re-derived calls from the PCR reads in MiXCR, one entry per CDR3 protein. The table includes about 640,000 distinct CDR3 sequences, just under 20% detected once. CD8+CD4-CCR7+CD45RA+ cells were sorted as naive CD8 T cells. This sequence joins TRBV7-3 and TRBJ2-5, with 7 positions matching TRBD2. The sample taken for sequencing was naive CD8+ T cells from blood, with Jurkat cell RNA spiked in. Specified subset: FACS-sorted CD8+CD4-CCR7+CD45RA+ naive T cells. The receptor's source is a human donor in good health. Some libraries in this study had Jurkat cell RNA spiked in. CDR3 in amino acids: CASSNLADGETQYF. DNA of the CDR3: TGTGCCAGCAGCAATCTAGCGGATGGAGAGACCCAGTACTTC.